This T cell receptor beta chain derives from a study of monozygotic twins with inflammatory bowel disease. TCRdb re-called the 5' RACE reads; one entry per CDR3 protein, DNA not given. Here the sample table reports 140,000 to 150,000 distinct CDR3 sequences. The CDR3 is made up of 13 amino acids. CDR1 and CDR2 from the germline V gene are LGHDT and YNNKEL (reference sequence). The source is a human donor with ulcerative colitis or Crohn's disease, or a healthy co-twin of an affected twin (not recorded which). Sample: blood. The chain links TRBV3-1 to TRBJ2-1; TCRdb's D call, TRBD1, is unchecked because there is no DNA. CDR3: CASSQPTGNEQFF.